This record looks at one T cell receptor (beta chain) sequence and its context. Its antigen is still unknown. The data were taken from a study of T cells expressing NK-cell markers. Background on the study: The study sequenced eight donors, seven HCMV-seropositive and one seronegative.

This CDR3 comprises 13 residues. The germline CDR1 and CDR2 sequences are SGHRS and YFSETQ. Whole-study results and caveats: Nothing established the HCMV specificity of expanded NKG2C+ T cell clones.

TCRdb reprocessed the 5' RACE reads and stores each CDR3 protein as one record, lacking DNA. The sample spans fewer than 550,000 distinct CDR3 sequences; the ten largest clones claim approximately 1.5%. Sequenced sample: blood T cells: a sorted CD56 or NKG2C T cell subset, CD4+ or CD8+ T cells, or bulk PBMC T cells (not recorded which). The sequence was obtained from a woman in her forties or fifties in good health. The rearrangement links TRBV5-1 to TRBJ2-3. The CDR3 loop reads CASSLQEEDTQYF.